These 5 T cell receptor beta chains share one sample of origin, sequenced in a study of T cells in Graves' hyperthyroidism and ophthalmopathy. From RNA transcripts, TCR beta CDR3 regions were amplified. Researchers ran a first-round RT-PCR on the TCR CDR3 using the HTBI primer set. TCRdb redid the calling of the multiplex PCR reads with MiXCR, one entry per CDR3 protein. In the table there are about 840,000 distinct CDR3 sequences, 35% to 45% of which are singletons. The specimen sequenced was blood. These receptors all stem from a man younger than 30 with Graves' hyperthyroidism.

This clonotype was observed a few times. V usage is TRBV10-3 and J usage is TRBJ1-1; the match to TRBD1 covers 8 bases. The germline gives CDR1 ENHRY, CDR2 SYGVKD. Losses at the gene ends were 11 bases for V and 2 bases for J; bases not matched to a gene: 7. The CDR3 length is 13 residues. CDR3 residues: CAANRGLNTEAFF. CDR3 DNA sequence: TGTGCCGCGAACAGGGGGTTAAACACTGAAGCTTTCTTT.

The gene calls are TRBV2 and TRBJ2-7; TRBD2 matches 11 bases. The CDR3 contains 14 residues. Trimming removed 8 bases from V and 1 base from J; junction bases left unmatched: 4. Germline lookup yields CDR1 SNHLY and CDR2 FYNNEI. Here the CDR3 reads CASQLAGVSYEQYF. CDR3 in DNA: TGTGCCAGCCAACTAGCGGGAGTATCCTACGAGCAGTACTTC.

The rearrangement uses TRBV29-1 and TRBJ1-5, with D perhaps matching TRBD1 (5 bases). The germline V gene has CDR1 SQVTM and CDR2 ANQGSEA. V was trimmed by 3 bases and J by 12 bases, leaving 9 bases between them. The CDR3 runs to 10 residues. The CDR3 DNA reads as TGCAGCGTTGAGCAGGGACTCCAGCATTTT. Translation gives CSVEQGLQHF.

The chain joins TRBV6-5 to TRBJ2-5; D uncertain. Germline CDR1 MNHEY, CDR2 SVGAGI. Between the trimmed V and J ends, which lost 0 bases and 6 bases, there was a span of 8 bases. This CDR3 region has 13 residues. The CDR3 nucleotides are TGTGCCAGCAGTTACTCGGAGCAAAAGACCCAGTACTTC. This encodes CASSYSEQKTQYF.

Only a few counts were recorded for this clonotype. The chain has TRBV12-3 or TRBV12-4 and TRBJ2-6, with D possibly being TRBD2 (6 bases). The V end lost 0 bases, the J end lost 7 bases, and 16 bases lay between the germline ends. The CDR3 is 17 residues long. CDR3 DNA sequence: TGTGCCAGCAGTTTAGCCCAAAGGAGGGTAGGAGCCAACGTCCTGACTTTC. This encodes CASSLAQRRVGANVLTF.